The 20 T cell receptor beta chains reported below all come from one sample, sequenced in a study of blood T cell repertoires in COVID-19 (dated by TCRdb to the early 2020s). The library was made by the immunoSEQ multiplex PCR assay. The clones in this table, taken by TCRdb from immuneACCESS, are in-frame only. Not every clone is retained; where verified, under half of the shortfall comes from an unresolved V gene, and the cause of the rest is unknown. The sample table contains about 230,000 clones; only one count was recorded for 85% to 90% of them. Around 15% of the sample goes to the ten largest clones. The sample taken for sequencing was PBMCs or T cells enriched from blood (not recorded which). The receptors were sampled from a man younger than 30 who had recovered from COVID-19.

The chain links TRBV25-1 to TRBJ2-7; 7 nucleotides agree with TRBD1. This CDR3 is built from 13 residues. The V gene end was trimmed by 4 bases and the J gene end by 5 bases; junction bases not matched to a gene: 5. The germline CDR1 and CDR2 sequences are MGHDK and SYGVNS. Here the CDR3 reads CASSVTGTHEQYF. CDR3 in DNA: TGTGCCAGCAGTGTGACAGGGACCCACGAGCAGTACTTC.

The rearrangement joins TRBV6-5 to TRBJ1-6, with D possibly matching TRBD1 (5 bases). V dropped 4 bases and J dropped 7 bases, with 11 bases sitting between them. The germline V gene encodes CDR1 MNHEY and CDR2 SVGAGI. There are 14 residues in the CDR3. CDR3 sequence reads: CASSSFGGNSPLHF. As DNA, the CDR3 is TGTGCCAGCAGTTCTTTTGGGGGGAATTCACCCCTCCACTTT.

This rearrangement joins TRBV5-1 to TRBJ2-5; TRBD1 aligns across 7 bases. The CDR3 consists of 16 residues. V lost 4 bases to trimming and J lost 4 bases; unmatched junction nucleotides: 13. CDR1 and CDR2 from the germline V gene are SGHRS and YFSETQ. The CDR3 reads CASSGRTGYGIETQYF. CDR3 DNA sequence: TGCGCCAGCAGCGGAAGGACAGGCTACGGTATAGAGACCCAGTACTTC.

The chain links TRBV7-9 to TRBJ1-2; TRBD1 is a possible D gene (6 bases). Looked up from germline, CDR1 is SEHNR and CDR2 is FQNEAQ (reference sequence). The CDR3 consists of 14 residues. Trimming stripped 5 bases from V and 8 bases from J, with 18 bases between. The CDR3 here is CASSPDWGGRGYTF. DNA for the CDR3: TGTGCCAGCAGCCCTGATTGGGGGGGCCGGGGCTACACCTTC.

The genes are TRBV14 and TRBJ1-6; 9 nucleotides align to TRBD1. This CDR3 comprises 15 residues. The V and J ends lost 3 bases and 10 bases, in that order; junction bases with no gene match: 7. Germline lookup yields CDR1 SGHDN and CDR2 FVKESK. The chain's CDR3 is CASSHPGQGFSPLHF. The DNA of the CDR3 is TGTGCCAGCAGCCACCCGGGACAGGGATTCTCACCCCTCCACTTT.

This clone was seen more than once but under ten times. The J gene is TRBJ1-1, the V gene TRBV18; 7 bases match TRBD1. Per the germline V gene, CDR1 is KGHSH and CDR2 is LQKENI. This CDR3 comprises 15 residues. After removal of 1 base from V and 3 bases from J, the junction contained 5 bases not matched to a gene. This CDR3 reads CASSPLSTGDTEAFF. The CDR3 coding sequence is TGTGCCAGCTCACCACTTAGCACAGGGGACACTGAAGCTTTCTTT.

The V gene is TRBV7-2, the J gene TRBJ2-2; TRBD2 agrees at 7 bases. CDR3 length: 15 amino acids. After removal of 3 bases from V and 0 bases from J, the junction contained 1 base not matched to a gene. Germline V gene sequence: CDR1 SGHTA, CDR2 FQGNSA. The CDR3 coding sequence is TGTGCCAGCAGCTTTGGGGGGGCGAACACCGGGGAGCTGTTTTTT. Translated, it gives CASSFGGANTGELFF.

The V call is TRBV4-1, the J call TRBJ1-5, with D maybe TRBD1 (6 bases). With 0 bases removed from V and 9 bases from J, the gap between germline ends came to 12 bases. The CDR3 extends over 14 amino acids. Germline values: CDR1 MGHRA, CDR2 YSYEKL. CDR3 nucleotides: TGCGCCAGCAGCCAAGAAAAAGGGGGAGCGCCCCAGCATTTT. This translates into CASSQEKGGAPQHF.

The chain couples TRBV20-1 to TRBJ1-1; 8 positions agree with TRBD1. This CDR3 has 12 amino acids. The trim removed 3 bases at V and 6 bases at J, leaving 3 bases unmatched. Germline CDR1 DFQATT, CDR2 SNEGSKA (reference sequence). The CDR3 region has the DNA TGCAGTGCTAGTCCACAGGGGGCTGAAGCTTTCTTT. Translating it yields CSASPQGAEAFF.

J is TRBJ2-1 and V is TRBV7-9, with 12 bases fitting TRBD1. The junction had 7 bases not matched to a gene; V was cut back by 4 bases and J by 9 bases. This CDR3 contains 15 residues. Per the germline V gene, CDR1 is SEHNR and CDR2 is FQNEAQ (reference sequence). In DNA, the CDR3 is TGTGCCAGCAGCTCGGGACAGGGGGCTAGGGGTGAGCAGTTCTTC. Its protein product is CASSSGQGARGEQFF.

Notes on this clone: At one of its ends the junction is not consistent with the germline gene, which may arise from a read error. The rearrangement uses TRBV7-7 and TRBJ2-5; the D is unclear. Germline V gene sequence: CDR1 SSHAT, CDR2 FNYEAQ (reference sequence). This CDR3 is built from 14 residues. In nucleotides, the CDR3 is TGTGCTAGCAGCTTACAGCTTTCCCAAGAGGCCCAGTACTTC. Translated, it gives CASSLQLSQEAQYF. The full variable domain, its missing parts supplied by reference TRBV7-7 and TRBJ2-5, is GAGVSQSPRYKVTKRGQDVTLRCDPISSHATLYWYQQALGQGPEFLTYFNYEAQPDKSGLPSDRFSAERPEGSISTLTIQRTEQRDSAMYRCASSLQLSQEAQYFGPGTRLLVL.

This chain joins TRBV30 and TRBJ2-1; D remains unclear. Germline V CDR1 and CDR2: GTSNPN, SVGIG (reference sequence). Trimming removed 3 bases from V and 4 bases from J, with 16 bases in between. The length of the CDR3 is 15 residues. The CDR3 DNA reads TGTGCCTGGAGACCAACTGAAGAGACTTACAATGAGCAGTTCTTC. It encodes CAWRPTEETYNEQFF.

This chain joins TRBV7-6 and TRBJ1-5; D is unresolved. The CDR3 runs to 15 residues. With 1 base removed from V and 4 bases from J, the gap between germline ends came to 11 bases. The germline V gene encodes CDR1 SGHVS and CDR2 FNYEAQ. CDR3 bases: TGTGCCAGCAGCTTAGGGGAGGGCTGGAATCAGCCCCAGCATTTT. The encoded protein is CASSLGEGWNQPQHF.

The chain joins TRBV6-5 to TRBJ1-5; 7 bases are shared with TRBD1. V gave up 5 bases and J gave up 6 bases; unmatched junction bases: 1. From germline, CDR1 is MNHEY and CDR2 SVGAGI. The CDR3 contains 12 residues. CDR3 loop: CASSTGAQPQHF. CDR3 nucleotides: TGTGCCAGCAGTACAGGGGCTCAGCCCCAGCATTTT.

This chain joins TRBV11-2 and TRBJ2-7; 11 bases match TRBD2. Germline-derived CDR1 and CDR2 are SGHAT and FQNNGV. J gave up 13 bases and V 0 bases, and 8 bases lay outside the gene matches. CDR3 length: 14 residues. CDR3 nucleotide sequence: TGTGCCAGCAGCTTAGAGGCTAGCGGGAGGTCTCTCTACTTC. Its protein product is CASSLEASGRSLYF.

The chain has TRBV9 and TRBJ1-5, with D possibly TRBD1 on 6 matching bases. Per the germline V gene, CDR1 is SGDLS and CDR2 is YYNGEE. V shed 0 bases and J shed 6 bases, with 19 bases lying between them. The CDR3 spans 17 residues. CDR3 region: CASSVGPGGGRGQPQHF. The CDR3 nucleotides read TGTGCCAGCAGCGTAGGACCTGGGGGGGGCAGGGGTCAGCCCCAGCATTTT.

This chain joins TRBV5-4 and TRBJ2-7; 12 nucleotides align to TRBD1. Germline CDR1 reads SGHNT; CDR2 reads YYREEE (reference sequence). V shed 7 bases and J 6 bases; nucleotides not matched to a gene: 14. This CDR3 is 16 amino acids long. The CDR3 region has the DNA TGTGCCAGCTCGTGGTGGGGACAGGGGGCCGGGGGCGAGCAGTACTTC. Translation: CASSWWGQGAGGEQYF.

The chain uses TRBV3-1 (or the pseudogene TRBV3-2) and TRBJ2-2, with a weak D call TRBD2 (6 bases). CDR3 size: 15 residues. The V gene lost 4 bases and the J gene lost 0 bases, with 9 bases spanning the gap. Germline lookup yields CDR1 LGHDT and CDR2 YNNKEL (reference sequence). The CDR3 DNA follows: TGTGCCAGCAGCCGCGGGGTTGCGAACACCGGGGAGCTGTTTTTT. This encodes CASSRGVANTGELFF.

This clone was counted a few times. This chain links TRBV15 with TRBJ2-7, with D maybe TRBD2 (5 bases). Deletions cut 5 bases from V and 5 bases from J, with 13 bases between. CDR3 size: 13 residues. Looked up from germline, CDR1 is LNHNV and CDR2 is YYDKDF (reference sequence). The CDR3 is CATSEFGRNEQYF. The CDR3 DNA reads TGTGCCACCAGCGAGTTTGGGAGAAACGAGCAGTACTTC.

The rearrangement links TRBV2 to TRBJ1-1; 9 bases fit TRBD1. J lost 5 bases, V lost 7 bases, and 8 bases had no gene match. The CDR3 is made up of 14 amino acids. Germline assignment: CDR1 SNHLY and CDR2 FYNNEI. The CDR3 DNA follows: TGTGCCAGCACCGTACAGGGGGCCAGGACTGAAGCTTTCTTT. It translates to CASTVQGARTEAFF.